The T cell receptor beta chain described here comes from a study of cytomegalovirus exposure and HLA in healthy donors. On this clone: Antigen unknown.

Unrecorded immune exposures were likely, despite nominal health at sampling. Study outcomes and limitations: For TCR beta chains, V- and J-gene trimming was later linked to a missense DCLRE1C variant. Available immune exposure information covered CMV serostatus only. Later findings reportedly placed an Asian-associated ancestry cluster below the approximately 670-donor mean for N-insertions.

The PCR employed 60 Vbeta primers together with 13 Jbeta primers. Assay: immunoSEQ multiplex PCR; the TCRdb copy retains only in-frame clones and omits some. The record lists 130,000 to 150,000 clones, of which the ten most abundant hold 0.96%. This sequence originates from a male donor in good health and CMV-seronegative. What was sequenced was PBMCs.

CDR3 sequence reads: CASSPGTNNQPQHF. In nucleotides, the CDR3 is TGTGCCAGCAGCCCGGGGACAAACAATCAGCCCCAGCATTTT. The chain has TRBV5-8 and TRBJ1-5; the D gene is possibly TRBD1 (6 bases). CDR3 length equals 14 residues. In germline, CDR1 is SGHTS, CDR2 YDEGEE. V was cut by 4 bases and J by 3 bases, with 11 bases left in between. Variable domain in full (rest from reference TRBV5-8 and TRBJ1-5): EAGVTQSPTHLIKTRGQQATLRCSPISGHTSVYWYQQALGLGLQFLLWYDEGEERNRGNFPPRFSGRQFPNYSSELNVNALELEDSALYLCASSPGTNNQPQHFGDGTRLSIL.